The rows below give T cell receptor beta chains drawn from one sample of a study of blood T cell repertoires in COVID-19. Measured with immunoSEQ multiplex PCR; TCRdb has only the in-frame clones, and not every one. The data contain over 150,000 clones, 91% of them singletons. The sequencing sample was made of peripheral blood. The receptors here all came from a man over 45 with acute or convalescent COVID-19. The CDR3 runs from the conserved cysteine through the conserved F or W. The D gene is left open where the match is weak. The listing skips clone size in some rows; elsewhere it reads once, few, many or a size class.

V gene	D gene	J gene	clone size	CDR3 protein	CDR3 DNA
TRBV27	TRBD2	TRBJ2-1	NA	CASSLVAGVFNEQFF	TGTGCCAGCAGTTTGGTAGCGGGAGTTTTCAATGAGCAGTTCTTC
TRBV27	NA	TRBJ2-1	NA	CASSSTGYGQFF	TGTGCCAGCAGTTCAACAGGGTATGGGCAGTTCTTC
TRBV4-2	TRBD2	TRBJ2-5	NA	CASSQEYRLAEETQYF	TGTGCCAGCAGCCAAGAGTATCGGCTAGCGGAAGAGACCCAGTACTTC
TRBV7-2	TRBD2	TRBJ2-3	NA	CASSLEDSGGYTQYF	TGTGCCAGCAGCTTAGAAGATAGCGGGGGATATACGCAGTATTTT
TRBV5-4	TRBD1	TRBJ1-3	NA	CASSPQGEVGNTIYF	TGTGCCAGCAGCCCACAGGGGGAGGTTGGAAACACCATATATTTT
TRBV27	TRBD1	TRBJ1-5	once	CASSFGTGGNQPQHF	TGTGCCAGCAGTTTCGGGACAGGGGGTAATCAGCCCCAGCATTTT
TRBV6-5	TRBD2	TRBJ2-2	NA	CASGYTSGNTGELFF	TGTGCCTCGGGTTACACTAGCGGGAACACCGGGGAGCTGTTTTTT
TRBV27	NA	TRBJ2-7	NA	CASIHSSGGGYYEQYF	TGTGCCAGCATACATTCCTCTGGTGGCGGGTACTACGAGCAGTACTTC
TRBV19	NA	TRBJ2-2	NA	CASSTDTGELFF	TGTGCCAGTAGTACCGACACCGGGGAGCTGTTTTTT
TRBV5-1	NA	TRBJ2-1	NA	CASSLDGGSYNEQFF	TGCGCCAGCAGCTTGGACGGAGGCTCCTACAATGAGCAGTTCTTC
TRBV25-1	TRBD1	TRBJ1-5	once	CASRQGNQPQHF	TGTGCCAGCCGACAGGGGAATCAGCCCCAGCATTTT
TRBV27	NA	TRBJ1-6	NA	CASKTGGRSSYNSPLHF	TGTGCCAGCAAGACAGGCGGCAGGAGCTCCTATAATTCACCCCTCCACTTT
TRBV19	NA	TRBJ2-1	NA	CASSSREYNEQFF	TGTGCCAGTAGTAGTCGGGAGTACAATGAGCAGTTCTTC
TRBV29-1	TRBD1	TRBJ1-2	NA	CSVEDTQGAGGYTF	TGCAGCGTTGAAGATACTCAGGGGGCTGGGGGCTACACCTTC
TRBV6-5	TRBD1	TRBJ1-4	NA	CASRSWTGGSGELFF	TGTGCCAGCAGATCTTGGACAGGGGGCAGTGGGGAACTGTTTTTT
TRBV10-1	NA	TRBJ1-4	NA	CATQTDREPNEKLFF	TGCGCCACCCAGACAGACAGAGAACCCAATGAAAAACTGTTTTTT
TRBV2	TRBD1	TRBJ1-5	NA	CASSRTGDNQPQHF	TGTGCCAGCAGTAGAACAGGGGACAATCAGCCCCAGCATTTT
TRBV7-8	NA	TRBJ1-5	NA	CASSPRDRLLWPQHF	TGTGCCAGCAGCCCGCGGGACCGCTTGCTTTGGCCCCAGCATTTT
TRBV5-1	TRBD1	TRBJ1-2	NA	CASSRDRGNYGYTF	TGCGCCAGCAGCCGGGACAGGGGAAACTATGGCTACACCTTC
TRBV7-2	NA	TRBJ2-2	NA	CASSFRQNTGELFF	TGTGCCAGCAGCTTCCGACAGAACACCGGGGAGCTGTTTTTT
TRBV4-3	NA	TRBJ1-1	NA	CASSFRTENTEAFF	TGCGCCAGCAGCTTCCGGACAGAGAACACTGAAGCTTTCTTT
TRBV7-2	TRBD1	TRBJ1-4	once	CASRVFPDREVSDNEKLFF	TGTGCCAGCAGAGTTTTTCCGGACAGGGAAGTAAGCGATAATGAAAAACTGTTTTTT
TRBV9	NA	TRBJ1-5	NA	CASSPAGQNNQPQHF	TGTGCCAGCAGCCCAGCGGGACAAAATAATCAGCCCCAGCATTTT
TRBV7-3	NA	TRBJ2-1	few	CASSRDSYNEQFF	TGTGCCAGCAGCCGGGACTCCTACAATGAGCAGTTCTTC
TRBV6-5	TRBD1	TRBJ1-4	NA	CASSSGQDNEKLFF	TGTGCCAGCAGTTCGGGACAGGATAATGAAAAACTGTTTTTT
TRBV7-2	TRBD1	TRBJ1-5	NA	CASSLRSQGAVYQPQHF	TGTGCCAGCAGCTTACGGTCACAGGGGGCAGTTTATCAGCCCCAGCATTTT
TRBV18	TRBD1	TRBJ2-3	once	CASSHGTGGGTDTQYF	TGTGCCAGCTCACACGGGACAGGGGGTGGCACAGATACGCAGTATTTT
TRBV10-1	TRBD1	TRBJ2-3	NA	CASNFNRGVTDTQYF	TGCGCCAGCAATTTTAACAGGGGTGTCACAGATACGCAGTATTTT
TRBV9	NA	TRBJ1-6	NA	CASSASTSSPLHF	TGTGCCAGCAGCGCCTCGACAAGCTCACCCCTCCACTTT
TRBV5-1	TRBD2	TRBJ2-3	once	CASSRGLAGGRRADTQYF	TGCGCCAGCAGCAGGGGACTAGCGGGAGGGAGGCGTGCAGATACGCAGTATTTT
TRBV30	TRBD1	TRBJ2-2	NA	CAWTRQGAGELFF	TGTGCCTGGACAAGACAGGGGGCCGGGGAGCTGTTTTTT
TRBV6-1	TRBD1	TRBJ1-2	NA	CASSKARDRARFSRGGYTF	TGTGCCAGCAGTAAAGCCCGGGACAGGGCCCGTTTTTCTCGTGGGGGCTACACCTTC
TRBV15	NA	TRBJ1-1	NA	CATQNFRVAEAFF	TGTGCCACCCAAAATTTCCGGGTGGCCGAAGCTTTCTTT
TRBV15	TRBD2	TRBJ2-5	NA	CATSRVAGGRGETQYF	TGTGCCACCAGCAGAGTGGCGGGAGGGCGCGGGGAGACCCAGTACTTC
TRBV28	NA	TRBJ1-5	NA	CASRDFSNQPQHF	TGTGCCAGCAGGGACTTTAGCAATCAGCCCCAGCATTTT
TRBV6-5	TRBD1	TRBJ1-2	few	CASSYVRTGGGYGYTF	TGTGCCAGCAGTTACGTCAGGACAGGGGGCGGCTATGGCTACACCTTC
TRBV6-5	TRBD1	TRBJ1-2	NA	CASRTPGQNYGYTF	TGTGCCAGCAGGACCCCGGGACAGAACTATGGCTACACCTTC
TRBV19	NA	TRBJ2-1	NA	CASGYRSSYNEQFF	TGTGCCAGTGGCTACAGAAGCTCCTACAATGAGCAGTTCTTC
TRBV5-5	NA	TRBJ2-1	NA	CASGLATISYNEQFF	TGTGCCAGCGGCCTAGCGACAATCTCCTACAATGAGCAGTTCTTC
TRBV2	NA	TRBJ2-3	once	CASSERQVGTDTQYF	TGTGCCAGCAGTGAAAGACAGGTCGGCACAGATACGCAGTATTTT
TRBV5-4	NA	TRBJ1-4	NA	CASSLKGTTNEKLFF	TGTGCCAGCAGCTTGAAGGGGACAACTAATGAAAAACTGTTTTTT
TRBV19	NA	TRBJ1-2	NA	CASSPQGMDYGYTF	TGTGCCAGTAGCCCTCAGGGGATGGACTATGGCTACACCTTC
TRBV29-1	NA	TRBJ2-5	NA	CSVAPGQETQYF	TGCAGCGTTGCCCCGGGCCAAGAGACCCAGTACTTC
TRBV27	TRBD1	TRBJ2-7	NA	CASSRDRGIGEQYF	TGTGCCAGCAGTCGGGACAGGGGGATAGGCGAGCAGTACTTC
TRBV11-2	TRBD1	TRBJ1-1	NA	CASSRQGWTEAFF	TGTGCCAGCAGCCGACAGGGCTGGACTGAAGCTTTCTTT
TRBV6-2/TRBV6-3	NA	TRBJ1-5	NA	CASSYRSPGNQPQHF	TGTGCCAGCAGTTATAGGTCGCCAGGGAATCAGCCCCAGCATTTT
TRBV18	NA	TRBJ2-5	NA	CASSPPGSGESETQYF	TGTGCCAGCTCACCCCCCGGTTCGGGAGAGTCAGAGACCCAGTACTTC
TRBV7-2	TRBD1	TRBJ1-5	NA	CASSLRQGLTNQPQHF	TGTGCCAGCAGCTTAAGACAGGGTTTGACGAATCAGCCCCAGCATTTT
TRBV3-1/TRBV3-2	TRBD1	TRBJ1-2	NA	CASSQWTGGAGYTF	TGTGCCAGCAGCCAATGGACAGGGGGCGCTGGCTACACCTTC
TRBV7-2	TRBD2	TRBJ2-7	NA	CASSLMVSGIRYEQYF	TGTGCCAGCAGCTTAATGGTTAGCGGGATCAGGTACGAGCAGTACTTC
TRBV9	NA	TRBJ2-2	NA	CASSVGRVYTGELFF	TGTGCCAGCAGCGTAGGGCGGGTCTACACCGGGGAGCTGTTTTTT
TRBV28	NA	TRBJ2-7	NA	CASRRAGYTYEQYF	TGTGCCAGCAGGAGGGCGGGGTACACCTACGAGCAGTACTTC
TRBV30	TRBD1	TRBJ2-2	NA	CACSGQGDSGELFF	TGTGCCTGCTCGGGACAGGGGGATTCCGGGGAGCTGTTTTTT
TRBV5-6	NA	TRBJ1-3	NA	CASSTYAQVRNTIYF	TGTGCCAGCAGCACCTACGCACAGGTCCGAAACACCATATATTTT
TRBV7-9	NA	TRBJ1-2	NA	CASSLGSQVWGYTF	TGTGCCAGCAGCTTAGGATCCCAGGTTTGGGGCTACACCTTC
TRBV19	TRBD1	TRBJ1-1	NA	CASTKRTGPVYTEAFF	TGTGCCAGTACCAAACGGACAGGGCCTGTCTACACTGAAGCTTTCTTT
TRBV11-2	NA	TRBJ1-1	NA	CASSLGGLGRTEAFF	TGTGCCAGCAGCTTAGGGGGGCTGGGGAGAACTGAAGCTTTCTTT
TRBV4-1	TRBD2	TRBJ2-3	NA	CASSPSGRIPDTQYF	TGCGCCAGCAGTCCAAGCGGGAGGATTCCAGATACGCAGTATTTT
TRBV7-2	NA	TRBJ1-2	NA	CASSLEGRAYGYTF	TGTGCCAGCAGCTTAGAGGGCAGGGCCTATGGCTACACCTTC
TRBV5-5	NA	TRBJ1-2	NA	CASSPGPFLQGYTF	TGTGCCAGCAGCCCTGGGCCCTTTTTGCAGGGCTACACCTTC